What follows is one TCR beta chain and its context. Its antigen is currently unknown. This entry comes from a study of monozygotic twins with inflammatory bowel disease. Overall study findings and caveats: None of the different T cell subtypes could be distinguished from one another. Relative clonotype sharing with others was diminished in IBD patients versus healthy twins, particularly with disease activity.

Researchers generated cDNA in eight separate reactions per sample. Two nested PCRs, run for approximately 17 and 9 cycles, were applied to TCRalpha and TCRbeta cDNA. Reprocessing the 5' RACE reads, TCRdb reports a single entry for every CDR3 protein and omits DNA. With some 330,000 distinct CDR3 sequences in the sample, the ten largest clones hold over 5%. The CDR3 contains 12 residues. CDR1 SEHNR and CDR2 FQNEAQ come from the germline V gene (reference sequence). The receptor was isolated from a human donor with ulcerative colitis or Crohn's disease, or a healthy co-twin of an affected twin (not recorded which). The chain uses TRBV7-9 and TRBJ2-7. The specimen sequenced was blood. The CDR3 sequence: CASSLSGSEQYF.